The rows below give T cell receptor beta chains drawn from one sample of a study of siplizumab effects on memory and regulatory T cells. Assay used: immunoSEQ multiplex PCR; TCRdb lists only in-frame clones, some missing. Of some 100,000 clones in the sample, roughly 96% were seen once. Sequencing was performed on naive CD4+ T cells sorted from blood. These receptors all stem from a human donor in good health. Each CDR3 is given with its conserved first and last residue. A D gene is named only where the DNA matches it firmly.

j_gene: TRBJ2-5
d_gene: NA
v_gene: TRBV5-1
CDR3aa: CASSLSRRTYQETQYF
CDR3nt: TGCGCCAGCAGCTTGTCTCGGCGGACGTACCAAGAGACCCAGTACTTC

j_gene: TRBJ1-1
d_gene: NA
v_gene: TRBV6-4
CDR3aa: CASSESRNTEAFF
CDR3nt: TGTGCCAGCAGTGAGTCCAGGAACACTGAAGCTTTCTTT

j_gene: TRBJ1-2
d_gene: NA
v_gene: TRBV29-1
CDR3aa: CSVYRDGNYGYTF
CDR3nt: TGCAGCGTTTACCGGGACGGGAACTATGGCTACACCTTC

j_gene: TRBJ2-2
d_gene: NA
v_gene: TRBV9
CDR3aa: CASSVVGVGTGELFF
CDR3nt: TGTGCCAGCAGCGTAGTCGGGGTGGGCACCGGGGAGCTGTTTTTT

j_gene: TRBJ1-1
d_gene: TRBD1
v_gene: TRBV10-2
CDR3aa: CASRWTGEGETEAFF
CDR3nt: TGCGCCAGCAGATGGACAGGGGAAGGAGAGACTGAAGCTTTCTTT

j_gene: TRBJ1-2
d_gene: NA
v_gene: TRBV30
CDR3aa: CAWSVREVGGYTF
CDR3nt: TGTGCCTGGAGTGTACGAGAAGTGGGAGGCTACACCTTC

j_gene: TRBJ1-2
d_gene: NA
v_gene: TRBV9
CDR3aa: CASRPEPGFYGYTF
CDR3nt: TGTGCCAGCAGGCCCGAACCGGGTTTCTATGGCTACACCTTC

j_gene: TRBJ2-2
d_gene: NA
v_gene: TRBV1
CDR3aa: CTSSQGLAGGFTGELFF
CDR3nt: TGCACCAGCAGCCAAGGACTAGCGGGGGGTTTCACCGGGGAGCTGTTTTTT

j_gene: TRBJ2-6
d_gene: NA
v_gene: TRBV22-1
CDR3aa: CPGSNFSEQSRANVLTF
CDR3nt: TGTCCTGGGAGCAATTTCAGCGAACAAAGTCGGGCCAACGTCCTGACTTTC

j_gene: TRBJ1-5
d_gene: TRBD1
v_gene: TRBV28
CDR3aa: CASSATGSFSNQPQHF
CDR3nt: TGTGCCAGCAGCGCGACAGGGTCTTTTAGCAATCAGCCCCAGCATTTT

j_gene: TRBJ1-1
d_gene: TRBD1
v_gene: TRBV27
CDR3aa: CASRDRGAEAFF
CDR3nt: TGTGCCAGCAGAGACAGGGGTGCTGAAGCTTTCTTT

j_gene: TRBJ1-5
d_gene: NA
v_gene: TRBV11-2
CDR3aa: CASSLDSARGLYQPQHF
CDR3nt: TGTGCCAGCAGCTTAGATAGTGCCAGGGGTCTCTATCAGCCCCAGCATTTT

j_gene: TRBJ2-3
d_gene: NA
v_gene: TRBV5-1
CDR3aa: CASSLEGRASTDTQYF
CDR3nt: TGCGCCAGCAGCTTGGAGGGCAGGGCTAGCACAGATACGCAGTATTTT

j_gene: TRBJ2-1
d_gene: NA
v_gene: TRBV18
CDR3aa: CASSPPGYNEQFF
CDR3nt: TGTGCCAGCTCACCGCCAGGGTACAATGAGCAGTTCTTC

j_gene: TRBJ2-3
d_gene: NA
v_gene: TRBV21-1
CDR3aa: CANSAGVPDTQYF
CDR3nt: TGTGCCAATTCGGCGGGGGTCCCAGATACGCAGTATTTT

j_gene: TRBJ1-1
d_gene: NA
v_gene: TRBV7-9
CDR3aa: CASSFSENTEAFF
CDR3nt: TGTGCCAGCAGCTTCTCAGAGAACACTGAAGCTTTCTTT

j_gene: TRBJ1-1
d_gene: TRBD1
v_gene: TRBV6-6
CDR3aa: CASRQGQGEAFF
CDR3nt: TGTGCCAGCAGGCAGGGACAGGGAGAAGCTTTCTTT

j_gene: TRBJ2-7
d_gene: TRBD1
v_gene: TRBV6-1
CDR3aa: CASRTDRAYEQYF
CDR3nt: TGTGCCAGCAGGACGGACAGGGCCTACGAGCAGTACTTC

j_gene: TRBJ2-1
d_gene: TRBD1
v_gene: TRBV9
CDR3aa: CASSAGQAAYNEQFF
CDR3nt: TGTGCCAGCAGCGCCGGACAGGCTGCCTACAATGAGCAGTTCTTC

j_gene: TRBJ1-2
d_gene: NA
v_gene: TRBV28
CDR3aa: CASSITRRGYTF
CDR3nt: TGTGCCAGCAGTATAACCCGGCGAGGCTACACCTTC

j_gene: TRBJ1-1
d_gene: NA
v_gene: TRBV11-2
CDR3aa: CASSWKKNTEAFF
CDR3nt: TGTGCCAGCAGCTGGAAGAAGAACACTGAAGCTTTCTTT

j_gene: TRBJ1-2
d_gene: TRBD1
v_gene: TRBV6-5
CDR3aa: CASSETGAGDYGYTF
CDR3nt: TGTGCCAGCAGCGAAACAGGGGCAGGAGACTATGGCTACACCTTC

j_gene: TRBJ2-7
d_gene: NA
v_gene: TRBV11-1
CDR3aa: CASSPGPGSYEQYF
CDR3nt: TGTGCCAGCAGCCCCGGGCCTGGGTCCTACGAGCAGTACTTC

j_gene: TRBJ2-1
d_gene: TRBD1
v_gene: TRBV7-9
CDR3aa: CASSGTGAYNEQFF
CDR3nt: TGTGCCAGCAGCGGGACAGGGGCTTACAATGAGCAGTTCTTC